This TCR beta chain emerged from a study of prognosis after radiotherapy for stage I lung cancer. Turning to the study itself: Radiotherapy preceded distant metastases in several patients (median roughly 7 months); about 15 showed no significant progression.

This clonotype was recorded many times. What it recognizes is unknown. Trimming removed 3 bases at V and 3 bases at J, with 10 bases between. The CDR3 covers 14 residues. Germline V CDR1 and CDR2: KGHSH, LQKENI. By two-round multiplex PCR, the TCR beta CDR3 was amplified from genomic DNA. For every TRBV and TRBJ gene, a specific primer was used in first-round PCR. TCRdb used MiXCR to reprocess the multiplex PCR reads, holding one entry per CDR3 protein. The sample consists of under 35,000 distinct CDR3 sequences, around two fifths of them appearing once. Study conclusions and caveats: Following stereotactic body radiation therapy, patients who went on to develop distant metastases had lower Shannon entropy.

The clonotype originates from a donor of 50 years or more with non-small cell lung cancer. V and J are TRBV18 and TRBJ2-3, with D perhaps matching TRBD1 (6 bases). The sequenced sample was PBMCs, obtained before or after stereotactic body radiation therapy (not recorded which). In DNA form, the CDR3 reads TGTGCCAGCTCACCTTACAGGGCGACAGATACGCAGTATTTT. Amino acids: CASSPYRATDTQYF.